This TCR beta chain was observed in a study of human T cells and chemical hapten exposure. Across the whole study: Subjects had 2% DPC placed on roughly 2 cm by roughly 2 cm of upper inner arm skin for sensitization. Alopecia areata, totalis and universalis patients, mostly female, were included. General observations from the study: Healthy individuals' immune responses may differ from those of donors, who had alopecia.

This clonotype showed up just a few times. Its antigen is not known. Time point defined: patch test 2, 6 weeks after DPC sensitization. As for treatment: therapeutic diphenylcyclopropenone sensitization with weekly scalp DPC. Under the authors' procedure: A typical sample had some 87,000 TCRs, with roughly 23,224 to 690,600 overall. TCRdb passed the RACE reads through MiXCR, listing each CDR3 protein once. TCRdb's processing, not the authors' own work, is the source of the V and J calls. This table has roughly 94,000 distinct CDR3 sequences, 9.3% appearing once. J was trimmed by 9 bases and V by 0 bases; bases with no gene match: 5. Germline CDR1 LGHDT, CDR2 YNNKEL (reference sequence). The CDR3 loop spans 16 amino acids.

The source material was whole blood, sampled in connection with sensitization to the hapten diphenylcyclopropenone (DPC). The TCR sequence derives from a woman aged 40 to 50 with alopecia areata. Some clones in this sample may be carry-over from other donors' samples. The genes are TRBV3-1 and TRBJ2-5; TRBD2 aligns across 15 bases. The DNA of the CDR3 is TGTGCCAGCAGCCAAGATGCCGGACTAGCGGGGGGGGCCCAGTACTTC. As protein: CASSQDAGLAGGAQYF.